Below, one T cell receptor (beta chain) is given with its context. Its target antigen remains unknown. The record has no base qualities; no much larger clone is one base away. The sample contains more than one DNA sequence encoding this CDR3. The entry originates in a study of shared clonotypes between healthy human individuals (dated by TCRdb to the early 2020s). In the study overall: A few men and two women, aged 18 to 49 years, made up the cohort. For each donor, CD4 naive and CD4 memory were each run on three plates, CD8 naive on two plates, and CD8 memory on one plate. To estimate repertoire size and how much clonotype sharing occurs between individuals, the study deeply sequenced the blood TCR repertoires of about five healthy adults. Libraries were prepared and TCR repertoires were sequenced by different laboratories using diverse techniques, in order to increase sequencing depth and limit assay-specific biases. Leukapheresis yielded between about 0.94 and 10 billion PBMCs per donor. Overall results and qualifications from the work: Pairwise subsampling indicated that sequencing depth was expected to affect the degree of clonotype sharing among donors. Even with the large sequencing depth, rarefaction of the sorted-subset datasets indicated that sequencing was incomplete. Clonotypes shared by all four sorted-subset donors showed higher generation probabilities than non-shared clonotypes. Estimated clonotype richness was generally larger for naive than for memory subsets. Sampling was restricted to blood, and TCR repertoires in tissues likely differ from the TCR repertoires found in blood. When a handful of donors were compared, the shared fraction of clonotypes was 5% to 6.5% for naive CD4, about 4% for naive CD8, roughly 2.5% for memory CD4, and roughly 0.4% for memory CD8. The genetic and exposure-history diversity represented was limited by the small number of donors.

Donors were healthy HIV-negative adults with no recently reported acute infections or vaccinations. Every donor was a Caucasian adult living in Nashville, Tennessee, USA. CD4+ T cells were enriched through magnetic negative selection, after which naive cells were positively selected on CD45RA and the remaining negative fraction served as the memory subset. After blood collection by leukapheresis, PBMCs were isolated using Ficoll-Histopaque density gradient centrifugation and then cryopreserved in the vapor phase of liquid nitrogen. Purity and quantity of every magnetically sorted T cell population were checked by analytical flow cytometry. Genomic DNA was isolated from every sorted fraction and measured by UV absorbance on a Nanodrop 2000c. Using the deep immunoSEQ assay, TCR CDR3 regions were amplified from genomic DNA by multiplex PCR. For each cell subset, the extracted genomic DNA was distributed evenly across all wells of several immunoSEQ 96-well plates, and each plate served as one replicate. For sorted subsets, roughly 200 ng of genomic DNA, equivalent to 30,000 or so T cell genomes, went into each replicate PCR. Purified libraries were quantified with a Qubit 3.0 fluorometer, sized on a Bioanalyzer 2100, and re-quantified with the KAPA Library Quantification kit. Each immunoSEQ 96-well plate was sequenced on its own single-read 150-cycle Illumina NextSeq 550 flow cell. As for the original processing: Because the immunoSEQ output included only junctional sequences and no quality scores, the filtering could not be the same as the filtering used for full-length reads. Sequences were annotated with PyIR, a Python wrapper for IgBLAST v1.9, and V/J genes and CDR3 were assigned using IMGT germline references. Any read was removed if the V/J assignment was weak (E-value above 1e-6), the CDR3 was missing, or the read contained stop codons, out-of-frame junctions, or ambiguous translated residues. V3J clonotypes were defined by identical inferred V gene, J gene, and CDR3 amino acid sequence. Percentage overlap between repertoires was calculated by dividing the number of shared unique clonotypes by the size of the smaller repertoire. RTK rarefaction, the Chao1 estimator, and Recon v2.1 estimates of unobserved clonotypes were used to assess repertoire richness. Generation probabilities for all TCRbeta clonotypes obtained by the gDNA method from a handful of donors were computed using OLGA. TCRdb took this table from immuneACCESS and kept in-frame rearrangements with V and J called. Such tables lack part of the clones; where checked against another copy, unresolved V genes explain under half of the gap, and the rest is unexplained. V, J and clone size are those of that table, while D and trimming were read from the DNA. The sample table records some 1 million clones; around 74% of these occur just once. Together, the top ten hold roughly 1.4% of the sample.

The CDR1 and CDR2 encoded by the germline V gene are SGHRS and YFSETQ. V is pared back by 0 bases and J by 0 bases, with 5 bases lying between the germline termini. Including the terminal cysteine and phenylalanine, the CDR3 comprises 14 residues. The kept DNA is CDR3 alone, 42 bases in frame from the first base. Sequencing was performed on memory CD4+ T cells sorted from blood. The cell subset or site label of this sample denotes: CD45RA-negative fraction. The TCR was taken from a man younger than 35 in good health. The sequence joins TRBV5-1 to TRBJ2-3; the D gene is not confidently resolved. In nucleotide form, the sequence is TGCGCCAGCAGCTTGGACCGCAGCACAGATACGCAGTATTTT. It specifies CASSLDRSTDTQYF.